One and the same sample provided the 21 T cell receptor beta chains below, sequenced in a study of CD8+CD57+ T cells in acquired aplastic anemia. For CDR3 and TCR beta VDJ profiling, genomic DNA was the template used. TCRdb re-analysed the reads in MiXCR, keeping a single row per CDR3 protein. Of around 180,000 distinct CDR3 sequences in the sample, about 60% are singletons; the top ten hold about 50%. Material: sorted CD4+, CD8+, or CD8+CD57+ T cells (not recorded which) from PBMCs. Every receptor here comes from a human donor in good health.

This chain joins TRBV20-1 and TRBJ1-2; no reliable D call. CDR1 and CDR2 (germline): DFQATT, SNEGSKA (reference sequence). Trimming shortened V by 1 base and J by 7 bases, and 13 bases separated the two germline ends. The CDR3 contains 13 residues. The CDR3 nucleotides read TGCAGTGCTAGAGGGATCCAATCTGGTGGCTACACCTTC. It specifies CSARGIQSGGYTF.

The chain has TRBV7-3 and TRBJ2-5; D may be TRBD2 (5 bases). Germline V lookup: CDR1 SGHTA, CDR2 FQGTGA. The CDR3 has 15 residues. Trimming took 8 bases from V and 2 from J, leaving 18 bases between them. CDR3 bases: TGTGCCAGCGGGCCGACGGGATCTTCTCAAGAGACCCAGTACTTC. Its protein product is CASGPTGSSQETQYF.

V is TRBV20-1 and J is TRBJ1-6; no clear D gene. Germline CDR1 and CDR2: DFQATT and SNEGSKA (reference sequence). Trimming took 7 bases from V and 6 from J, leaving 10 bases between them. CDR3 length: 12 residues. In DNA form, the CDR3 reads TGCAGTGTATCCGTCCCTAATTCACCCCTCCACTTT. Its protein product is CSVSVPNSPLHF.

This sequence joins TRBV2 and TRBJ1-6; D might be TRBD1 (5 bases). The CDR3 consists of 14 residues. V shed 4 bases and J shed 3 bases, with 7 bases lying between them. The germline V gene encodes CDR1 SNHLY and CDR2 FYNNEI. The CDR3 here is CASSGRDYNSPLHF. Written as DNA, the CDR3 is TGTGCCAGCAGTGGCAGGGACTATAATTCACCCCTCCACTTT.

This chain joins TRBV9 and TRBJ2-1, with 7 bases lining up with TRBD2. The trim removed 4 bases at V and 5 bases at J, leaving 9 bases unmatched. Germline CDR1 and CDR2: SGDLS and YYNGEE. The CDR3 is made up of 15 amino acids. CDR3: CASSPPGLPNNEQFF. CDR3 DNA: TGTGCCAGCAGCCCACCGGGACTACCCAACAATGAGCAGTTCTTC.

This clonotype was seen many times. The DNA of the CDR3 is TGTGCCAGCAGCCAAGGAGGGCTAGCAGGCAGGGAGACCCAGTACTTC. Protein: CASSQGGLAGRETQYF. The chain is built from TRBV3-1 and TRBJ2-5, with D possibly being TRBD2 (5 bases). Trimming removed 1 base at V and 5 bases at J, with 17 bases between. The CDR3 sequence is 16 residues long. The V gene's germline CDR1 is LGHDT and CDR2 YNNKEL (reference sequence).

The rearrangement links TRBV20-1 to TRBJ2-1, with D perhaps matching TRBD2 (5 bases). The V end was cut by 4 bases, the J end by 4 bases, with 8 bases between. The CDR3 covers 12 residues. The germline V gene encodes CDR1 DFQATT and CDR2 SNEGSKA (reference sequence). The CDR3 protein is CSATREYNEQFF. CDR3 bases: TGCAGTGCTACCCGGGAATACAATGAGCAGTTCTTC.

This clonotype has a count of ten or more. The chain recombines TRBV2 with TRBJ2-5; 7 bases map to TRBD1. The length of the CDR3 is 15 residues. V gave up 2 bases and J gave up 5 bases; unmatched junction bases: 8. CDR1 SNHLY and CDR2 FYNNEI come from the germline V gene. The chain's CDR3 is CASSEIGTVRETQYF. CDR3 DNA: TGTGCCAGCAGTGAAATTGGGACAGTTAGGGAGACCCAGTACTTC.

This clonotype was counted at least ten times. The chain has TRBV12-3 or TRBV12-4 and TRBJ1-6, with no clear D. Trimming removed 6 bases at V and 5 bases at J, with 11 bases between. This CDR3 is built from 14 residues. The CDR3 loop reads CASRSRENNSPLHF. The CDR3 DNA reads TGTGCCAGCAGGTCGAGAGAAAATAATTCACCCCTCCACTTT.

This clonotype has a count of ten or more. The chain uses TRBV13 and TRBJ1-1; TRBD1 agrees at 8 bases. The CDR3 is 16 amino acids. Trimming at V came to 5 bases and at J to 7 bases, leaving 15 bases not matched to a gene. The germline gives CDR1 PRHDT, CDR2 FYEKMQ (reference sequence). The CDR3 here is CASSPRGAGGLIEAFF. CDR3 bases: TGTGCCAGCAGCCCTAGGGGGGCAGGGGGCTTAATTGAAGCTTTCTTT.

This sequence joins TRBV19 and TRBJ1-3; no definite D call. Germline V gene lookup returns CDR1 LNHDA and CDR2 SQIVND (reference sequence). CDR3 length: 16 amino acids. V gave up 0 bases and J gave up 0 bases, with 9 bases separating them. The chain's CDR3 is CASSIDRGSSGNTIYF. The DNA for the CDR3 is TGTGCCAGTAGTATAGATCGAGGCAGCTCTGGAAACACCATATATTTT.

This clonotype appeared a few times. In DNA form, the CDR3 reads TGTGCCAGCATATGGACTTTAGGGGGCTCGAGAGAGACCCAGTACTTC. The encoded protein is CASIWTLGGSRETQYF. The chain joins TRBV2 to TRBJ2-5; 7 bases align to TRBD1. CDR1 is SNHLY and CDR2 is FYNNEI in the germline V gene. With 7 bases clipped from V and 4 bases from J, the junction kept 15 bases outside the gene matches. This CDR3 is 16 amino acids long.

The chain links TRBV20-1 to TRBJ1-5; TRBD1 agrees at 8 bases. This CDR3 contains 13 residues. After removal of 6 bases from V and 5 bases from J, the junction contained 6 bases not matched to a gene. Looked up from germline, CDR1 is DFQATT and CDR2 is SNEGSKA (reference sequence). This chain's CDR3 is CSAGQANHQPQHF. For the CDR3, the DNA is TGCAGTGCGGGACAGGCCAACCATCAGCCCCAGCATTTT.

This clonotype was seen repeatedly, ten times or more. The genes are TRBV29-1 and TRBJ2-1; D is undetermined. Trimming pared 2 bases from V and 2 bases from J, leaving 10 bases between. The germline V gene encodes CDR1 SQVTM and CDR2 ANQGSEA. The CDR3 extends over 14 amino acids. The CDR3: CSVESDSPYNEQFF. The CDR3 nucleotides read TGCAGCGTTGAATCTGATTCACCCTACAATGAGCAGTTCTTC.

V and J are TRBV29-1 and TRBJ2-5, with 10 bases lining up with TRBD1. Germline-derived CDR1 and CDR2 are SQVTM and ANQGSEA. The J segment lost 4 bases and the V segment lost 2 bases, leaving 7 bases of the junction unmatched. The CDR3 has 15 amino acids. This CDR3 is CSVEPDRGRTETQYF. DNA for the CDR3: TGCAGCGTTGAACCCGACAGGGGGCGCACAGAGACCCAGTACTTC. Supplemented by reference TRBV29-1 and TRBJ2-5, the full variable domain reads SAVISQKPSRDICQRGTSLTIQCQVDSQVTMMFWYRQQPGQSLTLIATANQGSEATYESGFVIDKFPISRPNLTFSTLTVSNMSPEDSSIYLCSVEPDRGRTETQYFGPGTRLLVL.

Comment on this clonotype: Its ends do not fully match the called genes, so a read error is possible. The CDR3 DNA sequence: TGTGCCGGCAGAGCGGGAGTGTCCGCCGGGGAGCTGTTTTTT. Amino acid sequence: CAGRAGVSAGELFF. The V call is TRBV6-2 or TRBV6-3, the J call TRBJ2-2, with 8 bases matching TRBD2. This CDR3 has 14 residues. Per germline, CDR1 MNHEY and CDR2 SVGEGT.

The V and J genes are TRBV7-4 and TRBJ2-1, with TRBD1 matching 7 bases. Trimming removed 5 bases from V and 9 bases from J; junction bases left unmatched: 10. This CDR3 region has 14 residues. The germline V gene encodes CDR1 SGHVT and CDR2 SQSDAQ. CDR3 DNA sequence: TGTGCCAGCAGCCCAGGACAGGAAGTTAGTGAGCAGTTCTTC. Translated, it gives CASSPGQEVSEQFF. The complete variable domain, with remaining parts taken from reference TRBV7-4 and TRBJ2-1, reads GAGVSQSPRYKVAKRGRDVALRCDSISGHVTLYWYRQTLGQGSEVLTYSQSDAQRDKSGRPSGRFSAERPERSVSTLKIQRTEQGDSAVYLCASSPGQEVSEQFFGPGTRLTVL.

About this clonotype itself: It is likely a read error, because the conserved phenylalanine at the end of the CDR3 is missing. No DNA is shown, since the ends of the CDR3 on it are uncertain; the CDR3 is the one TCRdb lists. The V gene is TRBV12-3 or TRBV12-4, the J gene TRBJ1-6. The CDR3 adds up to 9 amino acids, both ends counted. The CDR3 is CASSLNTPY.

V usage is TRBV5-6 and J usage is TRBJ1-6; D perhaps matches TRBD1 (5 bases). The CDR3 is 11 residues long. V was trimmed by 2 bases and J by 12 bases, leaving 6 bases between them. Germline V CDR1 and CDR2: SGHDT, YYEEEE. The CDR3 DNA follows: TGTGCCAGCAGCTTTGGGGGACCCCTCCACTTT. Translation gives CASSFGGPLHF.

The rearrangement uses TRBV25-1 and TRBJ2-5, with TRBD1 matching over 8 bases. The trim removed 1 base at V and 5 bases at J, leaving 12 bases unmatched. The CDR3 length is 17 residues. CDR1 MGHDK and CDR2 SYGVNS come from the germline V gene. As DNA, the CDR3 is TGTGCCAGCAGTGAATTCCCCCAGGGGGCGGGCGGGGAGACCCAGTACTTC. Translated, it gives CASSEFPQGAGGETQYF. The full variable domain, rest sourced from reference TRBV25-1 and TRBJ2-5, is EADIYQTPRYLVIGTGKKITLECSQTMGHDKMYWYQQDPGMELHLIHYSYGVNSTEKGDLSSESTVSRIRTEHFPLTLESARPSHTSQYLCASSEFPQGAGGETQYFGPGTRLLVL.

A word on this clonotype: A junction end diverges from the germline sequence, so it may reflect a read error. V gene TRBV12-3 or TRBV12-4 combines with J gene TRBJ2-1; 10 bases match TRBD2. The CDR3 is 14 amino acids. CDR3 in DNA: TGTGCCAGCAGTCTAGCGGGAGAGTACAATGAGCAGTTCTTC. Residues: CASSLAGEYNEQFF.